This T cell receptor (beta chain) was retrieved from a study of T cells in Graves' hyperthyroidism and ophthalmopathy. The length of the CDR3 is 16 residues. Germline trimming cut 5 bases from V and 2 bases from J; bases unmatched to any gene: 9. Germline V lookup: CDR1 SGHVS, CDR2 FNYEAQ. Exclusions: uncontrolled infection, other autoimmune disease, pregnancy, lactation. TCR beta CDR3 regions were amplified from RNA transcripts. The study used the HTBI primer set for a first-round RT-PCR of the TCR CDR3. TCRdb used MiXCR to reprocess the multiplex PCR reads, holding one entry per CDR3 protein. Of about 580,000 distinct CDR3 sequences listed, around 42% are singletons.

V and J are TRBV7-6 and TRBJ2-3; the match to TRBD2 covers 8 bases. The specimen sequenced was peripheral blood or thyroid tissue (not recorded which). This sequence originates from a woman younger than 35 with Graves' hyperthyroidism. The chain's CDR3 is CASSPPGGANTDTQYF. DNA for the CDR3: TGTGCCAGCAGCCCCCCGGGAGGGGCCAACACAGATACGCAGTATTTT.